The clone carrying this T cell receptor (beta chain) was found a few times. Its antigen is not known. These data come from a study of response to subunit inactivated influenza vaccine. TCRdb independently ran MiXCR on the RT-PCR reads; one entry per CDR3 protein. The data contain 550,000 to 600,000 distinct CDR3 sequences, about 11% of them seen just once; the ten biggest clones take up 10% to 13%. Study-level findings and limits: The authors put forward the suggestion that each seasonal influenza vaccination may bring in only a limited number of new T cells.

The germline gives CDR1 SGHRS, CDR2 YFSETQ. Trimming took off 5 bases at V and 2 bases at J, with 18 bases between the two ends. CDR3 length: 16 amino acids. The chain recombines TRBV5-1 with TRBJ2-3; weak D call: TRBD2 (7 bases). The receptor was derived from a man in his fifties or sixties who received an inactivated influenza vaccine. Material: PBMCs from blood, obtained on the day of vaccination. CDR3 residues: CASSHYGRGPTDTQYF. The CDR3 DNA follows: TGCGCCAGCAGTCATTATGGGCGGGGGCCCACAGATACGCAGTATTTT.